Below are 11 T cell receptor beta chains sequenced from a single sample in a study of ipilimumab plus nivolumab after autologous stem cell transplantation. Here immunoSEQ multiplex PCR was the method, and the copy in TCRdb shows in-frame clones only, minus some. The profile shows some 19,000 clones, over 75% of them singletons. Sequenced material: PBMCs, taken in a trial of ipilimumab plus nivolumab as post-transplant consolidation. These receptors came from a male donor with diffuse large B-cell lymphoma.

This clone was counted a single time. The chain uses TRBV18 and TRBJ1-3, with D perhaps TRBD1 (6 bases). This CDR3 has 15 residues. CDR1 and CDR2 (germline): KGHSH, LQKENI. The V end lost 3 bases, the J end lost 2 bases, and 11 bases lay between the germline ends. The CDR3 region is CASSPNEGAGNTIYF. DNA of the CDR3: TGTGCCAGCTCACCCAACGAGGGGGCTGGAAACACCATATATTTT.

The chain has TRBV2 and TRBJ2-5; D possibly uses TRBD1 or TRBD2 (6 bases each). The CDR3 runs to 13 residues. The V end was cut by 10 bases, the J end by 4 bases, with 16 bases between. Germline assignment: CDR1 SNHLY and CDR2 FYNNEI. In nucleotides, the CDR3 is TGTGCCACCTCCCGGGGGCTAGCAGAGACCCAGTACTTC. It translates to CATSRGLAETQYF.

This chain connects TRBV7-6 to TRBJ2-5; 11 bases line up with TRBD2. Per germline, CDR1 SGHVS and CDR2 FNYEAQ. This CDR3 has 15 residues. V lost 5 bases and J lost 3; bases outside the gene matches: 5. CDR3 sequence (DNA): TGTGCCAGCAGCAAGGGGACTAGCGGAAAAGAGACCCAGTACTTC. Translated, it gives CASSKGTSGKETQYF.

The chain couples TRBV2 to TRBJ2-1; the match to TRBD2 covers 10 bases. Unmatched junction bases numbered 11, after V lost 6 bases and J lost 3 bases. The CDR3 contains 17 residues. The germline V gene encodes CDR1 SNHLY and CDR2 FYNNEI. In nucleotides, the CDR3 is TGTGCCAGCAGCGAACTTAGCGGGGGGACCTTCTACAATGAGCAGTTCTTC. Its translation: CASSELSGGTFYNEQFF.

This clone was seen only a few times. The V gene is TRBV2, the J gene TRBJ2-7; 10 bases map to TRBD1. V lost 11 bases, J lost 4 bases, and 8 bases stayed unmatched. The CDR3 covers 13 residues. The germline V gene encodes CDR1 SNHLY and CDR2 FYNNEI. CDR3 loop: CASRWGQGYEQYF. The DNA of the CDR3 is TGTGCCTCACGGTGGGGACAGGGGTACGAGCAGTACTTC. The variable domain in full, with the rest retrieved from reference TRBV2 and TRBJ2-7, is EPEVTQTPSHQVTQMGQEVILRCVPISNHLYFYWYRQILGQKVEFLVSFYNNEISEKSEIFDDQFSVERPDGSNFTLKIRSTKLEDSAMYFCASRWGQGYEQYFGPGTRLTVT.

The rearrangement links TRBV5-1 to TRBJ2-1; 16 bases are a match to TRBD2. Per germline, CDR1 SGHRS and CDR2 YFSETQ. The CDR3 runs to 18 residues. V lost 4 bases to trimming and J lost 7 bases; unmatched junction nucleotides: 11. CDR3 residues: CASSLGTSGGAIRNEQFF. CDR3 nucleotides: TGCGCCAGCAGCCTAGGGACTAGCGGGGGGGCTATAAGGAATGAGCAGTTCTTC.

The sample holds a few counts of this clone. The chain joins TRBV6-5 to TRBJ1-2, with D unclear. Germline values: CDR1 MNHEY, CDR2 SVGAGI. This CDR3 contains 13 residues. The germline V and J ends were trimmed by 5 bases and 11 bases, with 18 bases remaining between them. The CDR3: CASSPDRGMAYTF. CDR3 DNA sequence: TGTGCCAGCAGTCCTGATCGGGGAATGGCGTACACCTTC.

The rearrangement uses TRBV18 and TRBJ2-3; no clear D. CDR1 and CDR2 (germline): KGHSH, LQKENI. The germline V and J ends were trimmed by 0 bases and 2 bases, with 9 bases remaining between them. The CDR3 spans 15 residues. The CDR3 coding sequence is TGTGCCAGCTCACCACCGAACAGAAACACAGATACGCAGTATTTT. Encoded protein: CASSPPNRNTDTQYF.

The chain carries TRBV5-3 and TRBJ1-2; 11 nucleotides agree with TRBD1. TRBV5-3 is given ORF status, its function remaining uncertain. The CDR3 length is 16 residues. Losses at the gene ends were 4 bases for V and 0 bases for J; bases not matched to a gene: 5. This CDR3 is CARSGGQGDANYGYTF. The CDR3 coding sequence is TGTGCCAGAAGCGGGGGACAGGGGGACGCTAACTATGGCTACACCTTC.

The chain combines TRBV5-4 with TRBJ1-3; D remains unclear. The CDR3 totals 16 residues. With 0 bases removed from V and 0 bases from J, the gap between germline ends came to 10 bases. Germline CDR1 SGHNT, CDR2 YYREEE (reference sequence). CDR3 protein: CASSLDGPDSGNTIYF. As DNA, the CDR3 is TGTGCCAGCAGCTTGGACGGGCCCGACTCTGGAAACACCATATATTTT.

For the CDR3, the DNA is TGTGCCAGTAGCGAGGCACGTCGGAACACTGAAGCTTTCTTT. Its protein is CASSEARRNTEAFF. This chain links TRBV19 with TRBJ1-1; D remains unclear. The germline gives CDR1 LNHDA, CDR2 SQIVND (reference sequence). The CDR3 length is 14 residues. Trimming cost V 6 bases and J 1 base, with 12 bases left between them.